Listed below are T cell receptor beta chains from one sample, sequenced in a study of blood T cell repertoires in COVID-19. TCRdb keeps only in-frame clones here, not all; method: immunoSEQ multiplex PCR. The sample includes some 83,000 clones, around nine tenths seen only once; the top ten take under 8.5%. Sequencing was carried out using peripheral blood. These receptors all come from a man at least 80 years old with active or convalescent COVID-19. The CDR3 runs from the conserved cysteine through the conserved F or W. The D gene is left open where the match is weak. Not every row has a clone size; where given, it reads once, few, many or a size class.

d_call	j_call	v_call	clone_size	cdr3_nt	cdr3_aa
TRBD1	TRBJ1-3	TRBV4-1	-	TGCGCCAGCAGCCAGAACAGGGGGCGAGGTACCGGAAACACCATATATTTT	CASSQNRGRGTGNTIYF
TRBD1	TRBJ1-2	TRBV28	-	TGTGCCAGCAGTCTACCGGGACAGTCGATTTATGGCTACACCTTC	CASSLPGQSIYGYTF
-	TRBJ1-2	TRBV3-1/TRBV3-2	-	TGTGCCAGCAGCCAAGGACAGGACTACTATGGCTACACCTTC	CASSQGQDYYGYTF
TRBD1	TRBJ1-4	TRBV7-9	-	TGTGCCAGCAGCTCCCCGACAGGGGGGAATGAAAAACTGTTTTTT	CASSSPTGGNEKLFF
TRBD1	TRBJ2-5	TRBV24-1	-	TGTGCCACCAGTGATTTTGGACAGGGAGTTTTAGAGACCCAGTACTTC	CATSDFGQGVLETQYF
TRBD1	TRBJ2-2	TRBV5-1	-	TGCGCCAGCAGCCTAGACAGGGGGAACACCGGGGAGCTGTTTTTT	CASSLDRGNTGELFF
TRBD1	TRBJ1-6	TRBV11-3	-	TGTGCCTGCAGCAAGGGGGCAGAGAATTCACCCCTCCACTTT	CACSKGAENSPLHF
-	TRBJ2-1	TRBV6-5	-	TGTGCCAGCAGTTACAGAGACAGGAAGAATGAGCAGTTCTTC	CASSYRDRKNEQFF
-	TRBJ2-5	TRBV6-5	-	TGTGCCACCACGAGGAGACCTGAGGAGACCCAGTACTTC	CATTRRPEETQYF
-	TRBJ1-5	TRBV15	-	TGTGCCACCAGCCGAGGGAGGGGCAATCAGCCCCAGCATTTT	CATSRGRGNQPQHF
-	TRBJ1-6	TRBV5-4	-	TGTGCCAGCAGCTTGGATCTGGGACTCAATTCACCCCTCCACTTT	CASSLDLGLNSPLHF
-	TRBJ2-2	TRBV6-5	-	TGTGCCAGCGAGATTTTCCGATTGAACACCGGGGAGCTGTTTTTT	CASEIFRLNTGELFF
TRBD1	TRBJ2-5	TRBV10-1	-	TGCGCCAGCAGTGGCCGGGCAGGGGGCTGGGAAGAGACCCAGTACTTC	CASSGRAGGWEETQYF
TRBD1	TRBJ1-4	TRBV5-6	-	TGTGCCAGCAGCCGCTCCGGGACAGAGAATGAAAAACTGTTTTTT	CASSRSGTENEKLFF
-	TRBJ1-2	TRBV18	-	TGTGCCAGCTCACGCTCACAATCTGAGACAGGAGGCTACACCTTC	CASSRSQSETGGYTF
-	TRBJ1-2	TRBV24-1	-	TGTGCCACCAGTGACCCGGGCGGGAACTATGGCTACACCTTC	CATSDPGGNYGYTF
-	TRBJ1-2	TRBV6-6	-	TGTGCCAGCAGTTACTCCGAGAGGCGCGGCTACACCTTC	CASSYSERRGYTF
-	TRBJ2-1	TRBV7-8	-	TGTGCCAGCAGCTTAGAGACTAGCTACAATGAGCAGTTCTTC	CASSLETSYNEQFF
TRBD1	TRBJ1-3	TRBV5-1	-	TGCGCCAGCAGCCCCGGACAGGGGATAAACACCATATATTTT	CASSPGQGINTIYF
TRBD1	TRBJ1-5	TRBV15	-	TGTGCCACCGCGGGACAGGCGAATCAGCCCCAGCATTTT	CATAGQANQPQHF
-	TRBJ1-5	TRBV28	once	TGTGCCAGCAGCCCCGGGGGTCGGTATCAGCCCCAGCATTTT	CASSPGGRYQPQHF
-	TRBJ2-1	TRBV7-3	-	TGTGCCAGCAGCCCAACCGCGGTATACAATGAGCAGTTCTTC	CASSPTAVYNEQFF